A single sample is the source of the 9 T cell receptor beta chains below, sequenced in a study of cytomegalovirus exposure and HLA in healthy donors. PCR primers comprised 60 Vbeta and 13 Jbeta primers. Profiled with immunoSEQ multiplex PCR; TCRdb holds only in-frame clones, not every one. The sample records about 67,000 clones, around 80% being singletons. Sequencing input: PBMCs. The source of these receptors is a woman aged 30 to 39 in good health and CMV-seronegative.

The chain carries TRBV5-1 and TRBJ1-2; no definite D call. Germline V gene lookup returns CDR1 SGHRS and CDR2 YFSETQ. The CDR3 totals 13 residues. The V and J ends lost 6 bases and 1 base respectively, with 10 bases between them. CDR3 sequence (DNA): TGCGCCAGCAAAGATCCCGGTAACTATGGCTACACCTTC. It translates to CASKDPGNYGYTF.

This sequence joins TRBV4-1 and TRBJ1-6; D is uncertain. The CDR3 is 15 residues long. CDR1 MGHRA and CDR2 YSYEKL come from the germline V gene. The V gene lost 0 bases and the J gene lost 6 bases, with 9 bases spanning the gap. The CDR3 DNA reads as TGCGCCAGCAGCCAAGATCGGGTCTTTAATTCACCCCTCCACTTT. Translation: CASSQDRVFNSPLHF.

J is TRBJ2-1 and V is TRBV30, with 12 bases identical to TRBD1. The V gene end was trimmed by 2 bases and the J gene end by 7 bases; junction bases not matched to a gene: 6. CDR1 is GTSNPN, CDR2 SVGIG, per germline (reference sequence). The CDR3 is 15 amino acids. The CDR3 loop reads CAWSPGTGGRNEQFF. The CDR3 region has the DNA TGTGCCTGGAGTCCCGGGACAGGGGGCAGGAATGAGCAGTTCTTC.

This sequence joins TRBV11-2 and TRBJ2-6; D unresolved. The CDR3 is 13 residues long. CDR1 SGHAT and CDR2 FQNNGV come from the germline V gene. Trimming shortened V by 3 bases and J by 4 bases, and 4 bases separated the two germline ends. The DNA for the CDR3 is TGTGCCAGCAGCTTTAGCGGGGCCAACGTCCTGACTTTC. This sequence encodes CASSFSGANVLTF.

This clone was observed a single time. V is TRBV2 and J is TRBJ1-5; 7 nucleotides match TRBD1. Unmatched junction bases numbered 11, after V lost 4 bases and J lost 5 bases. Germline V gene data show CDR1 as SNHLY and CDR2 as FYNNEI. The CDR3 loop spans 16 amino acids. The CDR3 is CASSGQADRAYQPQHF. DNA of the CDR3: TGTGCCAGCAGTGGACAAGCCGACAGGGCCTATCAGCCCCAGCATTTT. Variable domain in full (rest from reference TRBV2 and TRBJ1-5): EPEVTQTPSHQVTQMGQEVILRCVPISNHLYFYWYRQILGQKVEFLVSFYNNEISEKSEIFDDQFSVERPDGSNFTLKIRSTKLEDSAMYFCASSGQADRAYQPQHFGDGTRLSIL.

CDR3 residues: CAWRGQGYNQPQHF. DNA for the CDR3: TGTGCCTGGAGGGGACAGGGATACAATCAGCCCCAGCATTTT. The chain has TRBV30 and TRBJ1-5; 9 bases agree with TRBD1. From germline, CDR1 is GTSNPN and CDR2 SVGIG (reference sequence). J lost 3 bases, V lost 3 bases, and 3 bases had no gene match. This CDR3 spans 14 amino acids.

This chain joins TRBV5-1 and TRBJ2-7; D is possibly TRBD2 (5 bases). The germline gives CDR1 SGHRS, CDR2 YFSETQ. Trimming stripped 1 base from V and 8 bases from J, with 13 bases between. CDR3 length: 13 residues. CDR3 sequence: CASSLRLEGQQYF. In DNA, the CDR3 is TGCGCCAGCAGCTTGAGGCTCGAGGGCCAGCAGTACTTC. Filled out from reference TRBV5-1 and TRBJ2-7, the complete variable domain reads KAGVTQTPRYLIKTRGQQVTLSCSPISGHRSVSWYQQTPGQGLQFLFEYFSETQRNKGNFPGRFSGRQFSNSRSEMNVSTLELGDSALYLCASSLRLEGQQYFGPGTRLTVT.

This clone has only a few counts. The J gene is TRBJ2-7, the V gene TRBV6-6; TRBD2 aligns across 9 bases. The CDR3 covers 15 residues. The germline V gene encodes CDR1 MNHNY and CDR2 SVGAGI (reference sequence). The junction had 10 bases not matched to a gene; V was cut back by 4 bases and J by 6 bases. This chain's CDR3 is CASSWREGPSFEQYF. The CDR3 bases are TGTGCCAGCAGTTGGCGGGAGGGCCCTTCGTTCGAGCAGTACTTC.

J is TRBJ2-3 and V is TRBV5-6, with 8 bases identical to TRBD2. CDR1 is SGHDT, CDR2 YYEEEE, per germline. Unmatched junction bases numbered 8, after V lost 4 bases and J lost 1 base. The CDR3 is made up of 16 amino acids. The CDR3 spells CASSPYGAGGTDTQYF. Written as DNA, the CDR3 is TGTGCCAGCAGCCCGTATGGAGCGGGGGGCACAGATACGCAGTATTTT.